The subject of this entry is one TCR beta chain. Its antigen remains unidentified. The sample comes from a study of siplizumab effects on memory and regulatory T cells. Notes on the study in general: Reactions containing siplizumab showed mappable alloreactive CD4+ clones averaging approximately 66% Treg-derived, versus 25% to 30% in controls. Unstimulated subsets contained matches for only a minor fraction of alloreactive clones. Siplizumab led to significantly less abundant alloreactive sequences that could be traced back to unstimulated CD4+ memory cells. Apparently more diverse than memory cells, naive T cells also seemed major alloresponse contributors.

Sequencing was performed with immunoSEQ multiplex PCR; in TCRdb, only in-frame clones are kept and a portion is missing. The data show tens of thousands of clones, around 98% seen once. V lost 1 base and J lost 4; bases outside the gene matches: 5. Germline V lookup: CDR1 SEHNR, CDR2 FQNEAQ (reference sequence). The CDR3 runs to 17 residues. The chain couples TRBV7-9 to TRBJ2-1; 12 bases match TRBD2. Sequenced material: naive CD8+ T cells sorted from blood. This receptor was taken from a human donor in good health. CDR3 DNA: TGTGCCAGCAGCTTAGGCAGGGGACTAGCGGGTTACAATGAGCAGTTCTTC. Translation: CASSLGRGLAGYNEQFF.